One sample yielded the 27 T cell receptor beta chains listed below, sequenced in a study of technical replicates of blood from a few donors. Assay used: immunoSEQ multiplex PCR; TCRdb lists only in-frame clones, some missing. The sample contains 15,000 or so clones, around 81% of which appear only once. The material sequenced was PBMCs. The receptors originated from a human donor in good health.

The rearrangement links TRBV10-1 to TRBJ1-4, with no clear D. The CDR3 contains 15 residues. V was clipped by 2 bases and J by 4 bases, with 11 bases between them. CDR1 is WNHNN, CDR2 SYGVQD, per germline (reference sequence). The CDR3 region has the DNA TGCGCCAGCAGTGAGGGCCACTCGGGTAATGAAAAACTGTTTTTT. Its protein product is CASSEGHSGNEKLFF.

J is TRBJ2-7 and V is TRBV19; 10 bases line up with TRBD2. CDR3 length: 15 amino acids. With 5 bases clipped from V and 0 bases from J, the junction kept 4 bases outside the gene matches. Germline V CDR1 and CDR2: LNHDA, SQIVND (reference sequence). DNA of the CDR3: TGTGCCAGTAGTCACGCTAGCGGGAGCTCCTACGAGCAGTACTTC. Translated, it gives CASSHASGSSYEQYF.

This clone came up once. The chain is built from TRBV25-1 and TRBJ2-5; a weak D match, TRBD2 (5 bases). Germline CDR1 MGHDK, CDR2 SYGVNS. V shed 2 bases and J shed 4 bases, with 14 bases lying between them. The CDR3 is 15 amino acids. The CDR3: CASSEGMGVGETQYF. The CDR3 DNA reads TGTGCCAGCAGTGAAGGTATGGGAGTAGGAGAGACCCAGTACTTC.

The V call is TRBV6-4, the J call TRBJ2-5, with 7 positions matching TRBD1. The ends lost 2 bases at V and 1 base at J; junction bases unmatched: 4. The CDR3 is made up of 15 amino acids. Germline loops: CDR1 MRHNA, CDR2 SNTAGT. The CDR3 DNA reads TGTGCCAGCAGTGACAAGGCAGGGGGCCAAGAGACCCAGTACTTC. It is translated as CASSDKAGGQETQYF.

This clone was picked up a small number of times. V is TRBV5-8 and J is TRBJ2-6; perhaps TRBD2 as D (7 bases). Per the germline V gene, CDR1 is SGHTS and CDR2 is YDEGEE. The V gene lost 4 bases and the J gene lost 0 bases, with 14 bases spanning the gap. CDR3 length equals 17 residues. CDR3 bases: TGTGCCAGCAGCACAGCGGGACACTTCTCTGGGGCCAACGTCCTGACTTTC. It specifies CASSTAGHFSGANVLTF.

This clone was detected only once. The rearrangement joins TRBV27 to TRBJ2-1; D remains unclear. The CDR3 contains 13 residues. Trimming took off 6 bases at V and 0 bases at J, with 6 bases between the two ends. CDR1 MNHEY and CDR2 SMNVEV come from the germline V gene (reference sequence). The CDR3: CASSRSSYNEQFF. In DNA, the CDR3 is TGTGCCAGCAGCCGGAGCTCCTACAATGAGCAGTTCTTC.

V and J are TRBV5-1 and TRBJ2-1; 11 bases map to TRBD2. The CDR3 is 16 residues long. CDR1 and CDR2 (germline): SGHRS, YFSETQ. V was pared by 4 bases and J by 5 bases, with 8 bases of the junction left unmatched. The CDR3 protein is CASSALAGGRDNEQFF. CDR3 nucleotide sequence: TGCGCCAGCAGCGCTTTAGCGGGAGGGAGGGACAATGAGCAGTTCTTC.

This sequence joins TRBV7-9 and TRBJ1-4; TRBD1 matches at 12 bases. Germline values: CDR1 SEHNR, CDR2 FQNEAQ (reference sequence). This CDR3 contains 16 residues. V shed 5 bases, J shed 7 bases, and the junction held 8 bases outside the gene matches. The CDR3 sequence is CASSLFPGQGAEKLFF. In nucleotides, the CDR3 is TGTGCCAGCAGCCTCTTCCCGGGACAGGGGGCTGAAAAACTGTTTTTT.

This rearrangement joins TRBV19 to TRBJ2-3; D is perhaps TRBD1 (6 bases). V was pared by 4 bases and J by 5 bases, with 13 bases between. The CDR3 runs to 14 residues. Germline V gives CDR1 LNHDA, CDR2 SQIVND (reference sequence). For the CDR3, the DNA is TGTGCCAGTAGTACCCAGGGGATAGGAGATACGCAGTATTTT. Residues: CASSTQGIGDTQYF.

The chain couples TRBV25-1 to TRBJ1-4; no clear D. The CDR3 is 14 residues long. Trimming pared 6 bases from V and 7 bases from J, leaving 15 bases between. CDR1 is MGHDK, CDR2 SYGVNS, per germline. In DNA, the CDR3 is TGTGCCAGCAGCCCCATCGGCGGGTTTGAAAAACTGTTTTTT. Encoded protein: CASSPIGGFEKLFF. The full variable domain, in which reference TRBV25-1 and TRBJ1-4 provide the parts outside the CDR3, is EADIYQTPRYLVIGTGKKITLECSQTMGHDKMYWYQQDPGMELHLIHYSYGVNSTEKGDLSSESTVSRIRTEHFPLTLESARPSHTSQYLCASSPIGGFEKLFFGSGTQLSVL.

V and J are TRBV15 and TRBJ2-7; 7 positions agree with TRBD2. CDR1 and CDR2 from the germline V gene are LNHNV and YYDKDF (reference sequence). The CDR3 loop spans 16 amino acids. The trim removed 0 bases at V and 2 bases at J, leaving 7 bases unmatched. CDR3 loop: CATSRDWAGVPYEQYF. Here the CDR3 DNA reads TGTGCCACCAGCAGAGATTGGGCGGGGGTCCCCTACGAGCAGTACTTC.

The table lists this clone with a few counts. The chain couples TRBV2 to TRBJ1-4; D might be TRBD1 (5 bases). V lost 1 base and J 4 bases, leaving 10 bases between the germline ends. This CDR3 contains 15 residues. The germline V gene encodes CDR1 SNHLY and CDR2 FYNNEI. CDR3 in amino acids: CASSEVQGLNEKLFF. Written as DNA, the CDR3 is TGTGCCAGCAGTGAAGTGCAGGGCCTTAATGAAAAACTGTTTTTT.

The genes are TRBV27 and TRBJ2-3, with D hard to call. The germline gives CDR1 MNHEY, CDR2 SMNVEV (reference sequence). V lost 6 bases and J lost 1, with 14 bases in between. The CDR3 extends over 15 amino acids. CDR3 DNA sequence: TGTGCCAGCAGATTAGCAAGAACTCGCACAGATACGCAGTATTTT. It codes for CASRLARTRTDTQYF.

The chain links TRBV18 to TRBJ1-1; D is perhaps TRBD1 (6 bases). The CDR3 is 15 amino acids. The V gene's germline CDR1 is KGHSH and CDR2 LQKENI. Trimming shortened V by 5 bases and J by 0 bases, and 13 bases separated the two germline ends. The CDR3 here is CASSDRTEMNTEAFF. In DNA form, the CDR3 reads TGTGCCAGCTCAGACAGGACAGAGATGAACACTGAAGCTTTCTTT.

The chain is built from TRBV7-8 and TRBJ1-1; the match to TRBD1 covers 8 bases. Germline assignment: CDR1 SGHVS and CDR2 FQNEAQ. There are 13 residues in the CDR3. The V and J ends lost 5 bases and 5 bases, in that order; junction bases with no gene match: 4. The CDR3 reads CASSRQGRTEAFF. The CDR3 DNA sequence: TGTGCCAGCAGCCGACAGGGGAGGACTGAAGCTTTCTTT.

The J gene is TRBJ1-2, the V gene TRBV29-1, with 7 bases fitting TRBD1. The germline V gene has CDR1 SQVTM and CDR2 ANQGSEA. With V trimmed by 4 bases and J by 2 bases, 1 base remained unmatched. CDR3 length equals 12 residues. CDR3 DNA sequence: TGCAGCGTTGGGACAGGAAACTATGGCTACACCTTC. Translation: CSVGTGNYGYTF.

The V and J genes are TRBV6-1 and TRBJ2-2, with TRBD2 identical over 14 bases. The CDR3 extends over 16 amino acids. J gave up 7 bases and V 3 bases, and 4 bases lay outside the gene matches. Germline lookup yields CDR1 MNHNS and CDR2 SASEGT. CDR3 nucleotides: TGTGCCAGCAGTGACCCGACTAGCGGGAGGGTCGGGGAGCTGTTTTTT. Protein: CASSDPTSGRVGELFF.

The rearrangement joins TRBV5-1 to TRBJ2-7; TRBD2 is a possible D gene (5 bases). The germline V gene has CDR1 SGHRS and CDR2 YFSETQ. This CDR3 comprises 12 residues. With 5 bases removed from V and 3 bases from J, the gap between germline ends came to 9 bases. The CDR3 reads CASRDSNYEQYF. For the CDR3, the DNA is TGCGCCAGCAGGGACTCGAACTACGAGCAGTACTTC. Combining the CDR3 with reference TRBV5-1 and TRBJ2-7 gives the whole variable domain KAGVTQTPRYLIKTRGQQVTLSCSPISGHRSVSWYQQTPGQGLQFLFEYFSETQRNKGNFPGRFSGRQFSNSRSEMNVSTLELGDSALYLCASRDSNYEQYFGPGTRLTVT.

This sequence joins TRBV2 and TRBJ2-1; D perhaps matches TRBD2 (5 bases). Between the trimmed V and J ends, which lost 6 bases and 6 bases, there was a span of 12 bases. The CDR3 consists of 13 residues. Germline CDR1 is SNHLY and CDR2 is FYNNEI. CDR3 DNA: TGTGCCAGCAGAGATGACTACGCCAATGAGCAGTTCTTC. Translation: CASRDDYANEQFF.

This chain connects TRBV6-1 to TRBJ2-7, with D possibly matching TRBD1 (6 bases). The V and J ends lost 10 bases and 1 base respectively, with 20 bases between them. The CDR3 is 15 amino acids. Germline loops: CDR1 MNHNS, CDR2 SASEGT. The CDR3 sequence is CATSRSGVDSYEQYF. CDR3 coding DNA: TGTGCCACCAGCAGGTCAGGGGTCGATTCCTACGAGCAGTACTTC.

In this sample, this clone turned up a few times. The chain joins TRBV2 to TRBJ1-2; 10 bases fit TRBD1. J lost 2 bases, V lost 5 bases, and 5 bases had no gene match. The germline V gene encodes CDR1 SNHLY and CDR2 FYNNEI. The CDR3 has 15 residues. The CDR3 DNA follows: TGTGCCAGCAGTCCGACAGGGGGCGCGAACTATGGCTACACCTTC. Translation: CASSPTGGANYGYTF.

The count of this clone is one. The chain couples TRBV7-2 to TRBJ2-7; 7 nucleotides match TRBD2. This CDR3 comprises 15 residues. Looked up from germline, CDR1 is SGHTA and CDR2 is FQGNSA. V lost 5 bases, J lost 4 bases, and 11 bases stayed unmatched. In DNA form, the CDR3 reads TGTGCCAGCAGCAACGATGGCGGGAGACAATACGAGCAGTACTTC. Protein sequence: CASSNDGGRQYEQYF.

The genes are TRBV4-2 and TRBJ2-1; 10 nucleotides line up with TRBD2. CDR3 size: 20 residues. Trimming removed 1 base from V and 0 bases from J; junction bases left unmatched: 12. CDR1 and CDR2 from the germline V gene are LGHNA and YNFKEQ. The chain's CDR3 is CASSQAGLADRGGSYNEQFF. CDR3 sequence (DNA): TGTGCCAGCAGCCAAGCAGGACTAGCGGACCGAGGGGGCTCCTACAATGAGCAGTTCTTC.

The rearrangement joins TRBV10-3 to TRBJ2-3; possible D gene TRBD2, 6 bases. The CDR3 length is 15 residues. The V gene lost 4 bases and the J gene lost 0 bases, with 11 bases spanning the gap. Germline values: CDR1 ENHRY, CDR2 SYGVKD. The CDR3 protein is CAISGGTSSTDTQYF. CDR3 bases: TGTGCCATCAGTGGCGGGACTTCTAGCACAGATACGCAGTATTTT.

This chain uses TRBV4-2 with TRBJ1-2, with a possible D match to TRBD1 (6 bases). Per germline, CDR1 LGHNA and CDR2 YNFKEQ. The V end lost 2 bases, the J end lost 7 bases, and 20 bases lay between the germline ends. The CDR3 has 16 residues. The CDR3 DNA reads TGTGCCAGCAGCCAAAACCTAAGAACAGGGCCCTCTGGCTACACCTTC. It yields the protein CASSQNLRTGPSGYTF.

This clone appeared a single time. The chain joins TRBV18 to TRBJ2-5; maybe TRBD1 (5 bases). V gave up 2 bases and J gave up 5 bases, with 18 bases separating them. This CDR3 is built from 16 residues. From germline, CDR1 is KGHSH and CDR2 LQKENI. CDR3 sequence (DNA): TGTGCCAGCTCACCATACCCCAGTGGGGCTGGGGAGACCCAGTACTTC. This codes for CASSPYPSGAGETQYF.

The CDR3 protein is CASSWGQVETQYF. The CDR3 DNA is TGCGCCAGCAGCTGGGGACAGGTGGAGACCCAGTACTTC. V gene TRBV5-1 combines with J gene TRBJ2-5; 8 nucleotides line up with TRBD1. Germline V CDR1 and CDR2: SGHRS, YFSETQ. This CDR3 spans 13 amino acids. Trimming removed 3 bases from V and 5 bases from J; junction bases left unmatched: 3.